Below, 24 T cell receptor beta chains from the same sample are listed, as sequenced in a study of shared clonotypes between healthy human individuals. Clones were sequenced by immunoSEQ multiplex PCR, and TCRdb holds only the in-frame ones, with some missing. Found here are over a million clones, over 95% of them singletons; the top ten hold 0.95% to 1.5%. Material for sequencing was naive CD4+ T cells sorted from blood. The subset is: CD45RA+ positively selected. These receptor sequences come from a man in his thirties or forties in good health.

The chain has TRBV7-2 and TRBJ2-7; no firm D call. Germline V gene lookup returns CDR1 SGHTA and CDR2 FQGNSA. The V and J ends lost 5 bases and 3 bases respectively, with 14 bases between them. The CDR3 has 14 amino acids. The CDR3 sequence is CASSLLGPSYEQYF. CDR3 sequence (DNA): TGTGCCAGCAGCCTTCTTGGACCGAGCTACGAGCAGTACTTC.

This clone appeared a few times. This chain links TRBV19 with TRBJ2-7; D is possibly TRBD2 (6 bases). V shed 4 bases and J shed 0 bases, with 10 bases lying between them. The CDR3 has 14 amino acids. Looked up from germline, CDR1 is LNHDA and CDR2 is SQIVND (reference sequence). CDR3 sequence reads: CASSTSTSSYEQYF. In nucleotides, the CDR3 is TGTGCCAGTAGTACCTCGACTAGCTCCTACGAGCAGTACTTC. Complete variable domain (other parts from reference TRBV19 and TRBJ2-7): DGGITQSPKYLFRKEGQNVTLSCEQNLNHDAMYWYRQDPGQGLRLIYYSQIVNDFQKGDIAEGYSVSREKKESFPLTVTSAQKNPTAFYLCASSTSTSSYEQYFGPGTRLTVT.

The CDR3 DNA reads as TGTGCCAGCAGCCCTAGACTGGGTATCTACGAGCAGTACTTC. This codes for CASSPRLGIYEQYF. The gene calls are TRBV6-5 and TRBJ2-7; D call uncertain. Germline lookup yields CDR1 MNHEY and CDR2 SVGAGI. The CDR3 has 14 residues. V lost 6 bases and J 3 bases, leaving 15 bases between the germline ends.

V and J are TRBV18 and TRBJ2-1, with 8 bases identical to TRBD1. In germline, CDR1 is KGHSH, CDR2 LQKENI. V gave up 0 bases and J gave up 6 bases; unmatched junction bases: 7. The CDR3 runs 16 residues. The CDR3 loop is CASSPPTGVVSNEQFF. CDR3 DNA sequence: TGTGCCAGCTCACCACCGACAGGGGTGGTCTCCAATGAGCAGTTCTTC. Full variable domain (remainder filled in from reference TRBV18 and TRBJ2-1): NAGVMQNPRHLVRRRGQEARLRCSPMKGHSHVYWYRQLPEEGLKFMVYLQKENIIDESGMPKERFSAEFPKEGPSILRIQQVVRGDSAAYFCASSPPTGVVSNEQFFGPGTRLTVL.

The CDR3 loop reads CASSLGWRGRGTGELFF. In nucleotides, the CDR3 is TGTGCCAGCAGCTTAGGTTGGAGGGGTCGTGGCACCGGGGAGCTGTTTTTT. This sequence joins TRBV7-8 and TRBJ2-2; D is perhaps TRBD2 (6 bases). V dropped 1 base and J dropped 4 bases, with 16 bases sitting between them. CDR1 and CDR2 (germline): SGHVS, FQNEAQ. The CDR3 sequence is 17 residues long. Based on the CDR3 plus reference TRBV7-8 and TRBJ2-2, the full variable domain is GAGVSQSPRYKVAKRGQDVALRCDPISGHVSLFWYQQALGQGPEFLTYFQNEAQLDKSGLPSDRFFAERPEGSVSTLKIQRTQQEDSAVYLCASSLGWRGRGTGELFFGEGSRLTVL.

This rearrangement joins TRBV6-1 to TRBJ2-7; 10 nucleotides align to TRBD2. The CDR3 has 13 amino acids. Per the germline V gene, CDR1 is MNHNS and CDR2 is SASEGT. With V trimmed by 5 bases and J by 3 bases, 1 base remained unmatched. The CDR3 loop reads CASSSGRGYEQYF. The CDR3 DNA reads TGTGCCAGCAGTAGCGGGAGGGGCTACGAGCAGTACTTC.

V and J are TRBV20-1 and TRBJ2-7; D gene ambiguous. Germline lookup yields CDR1 DFQATT and CDR2 SNEGSKA (reference sequence). This CDR3 contains 11 residues. Trimming shortened V by 0 bases and J by 9 bases, and 9 bases separated the two germline ends. The CDR3 reads CSARDSVAQYF. CDR3 sequence (DNA): TGCAGTGCTAGAGATAGTGTTGCGCAGTACTTC.

The genes are TRBV29-1 and TRBJ2-1, with D possibly matching TRBD2 (5 bases). This CDR3 spans 15 amino acids. The V gene's germline CDR1 is SQVTM and CDR2 ANQGSEA. V was shortened by 0 bases and J by 6 bases, with 15 bases between the two germline ends. In DNA, the CDR3 is TGCAGCGTTGAAGATGGTGTGAGGAGGCCCAATGAGCAGTTCTTC. It specifies CSVEDGVRRPNEQFF.

This clone was observed once. This chain joins TRBV25-1 and TRBJ2-3, with D possibly matching TRBD1 (6 bases). V was pared by 1 base and J by 2 bases, with 10 bases between. The CDR3 runs 15 residues. Germline V gene data show CDR1 as MGHDK and CDR2 as SYGVNS. The CDR3 loop reads CASSESGVLTDTQYF. The CDR3 DNA reads TGTGCCAGCAGTGAATCAGGGGTCCTCACAGATACGCAGTATTTT.

Here the CDR3 DNA reads TGTGCCAGCAGTTTTGTAGCGGGACTCAAAAACATTCAGTACTTC. Translated: CASSFVAGLKNIQYF. J is TRBJ2-4 and V is TRBV28; 8 nucleotides line up with TRBD2. Trimming removed 3 bases from V and 3 bases from J; junction bases left unmatched: 4. Germline CDR1 reads MDHEN; CDR2 reads SYDVKM. This CDR3 comprises 15 residues.

This chain uses TRBV7-2 with TRBJ1-5; a weak D match, TRBD1 (5 bases). The V gene's germline CDR1 is SGHTA and CDR2 FQGNSA. The CDR3 contains 15 residues. V shed 2 bases and J shed 7 bases, with 15 bases lying between them. The CDR3 nucleotides read TGTGCCAGCAGCTTAAGTCTAGGGGTTGAGCAGCCCCAGCATTTT. It translates to CASSLSLGVEQPQHF.

This clone came up once. The rearrangement uses TRBV29-1 and TRBJ1-4; tentative D call: TRBD1 (5 bases). V was trimmed by 3 bases and J by 2 bases, leaving 10 bases between them. In germline, CDR1 is SQVTM, CDR2 ANQGSEA. CDR3 length: 14 residues. The CDR3, as DNA: TGCAGCGTTGAGCTTTCAGGGACTAATGAAAAACTGTTTTTT. This codes for CSVELSGTNEKLFF.

Note on this clone: Other DNA sequences in this sample translate to the same CDR3. The chain uses TRBV7-9 and TRBJ2-7, with D tentatively TRBD2 (6 bases). Trimming cost V 5 bases and J 0 bases, with 8 bases left between them. The germline gives CDR1 SEHNR, CDR2 FQNEAQ (reference sequence). CDR3 length: 13 residues. This chain's CDR3 is CASSRGTSYEQYF. CDR3 DNA: TGTGCCAGCAGCCGGGGGACCTCCTACGAGCAGTACTTC. The entire variable domain, with the rest obtained from reference TRBV7-9 and TRBJ2-7, is as follows: DTGVSQNPRHKITKRGQNVTFRCDPISEHNRLYWYRQTLGQGPEFLTYFQNEAQLEKSRLLSDRFSAERPKGSFSTLEIQRTEQGDSAMYLCASSRGTSYEQYFGPGTRLTVT.

The chain's CDR3 is CASSLAGQRYNEQFF. The CDR3 region has the DNA TGTGCCAGCAGCTTGGCGGGACAGCGGTACAATGAGCAGTTCTTC. The J gene is TRBJ2-1, the V gene TRBV7-9; D possibly corresponds to TRBD1 (7 bases). In germline, CDR1 is SEHNR, CDR2 FQNEAQ (reference sequence). The CDR3 covers 15 residues. V was clipped by 3 bases and J by 4 bases, with 13 bases between them.

The DNA of the CDR3 is TGTGCCAGCAGCTTGGTGGAGGGTTACGAGCAGTACTTC. Residues: CASSLVEGYEQYF. This chain joins TRBV5-6 and TRBJ2-7; D is perhaps TRBD2 (6 bases). Trimming shortened V by 0 bases and J by 4 bases, and 8 bases separated the two germline ends. Looked up from germline, CDR1 is SGHDT and CDR2 is YYEEEE. The CDR3 totals 13 residues.

This clone was seen just once. The gene calls are TRBV9 and TRBJ2-3; D uncertain. This CDR3 contains 13 residues. Trimming took 3 bases from V and 6 from J, leaving 11 bases between them. Germline V gives CDR1 SGDLS, CDR2 YYNGEE. In nucleotides, the CDR3 is TGTGCCAGCAGCGGGAATCCTTCGGATACGCAGTATTTT. It codes for CASSGNPSDTQYF.

The V and J genes are TRBV5-4 and TRBJ2-1; D tentatively fits TRBD1 or TRBD2 (5 bases each). Germline assignment: CDR1 SGHNT and CDR2 YYREEE (reference sequence). V was clipped by 3 bases and J by 8 bases, with 15 bases between them. The CDR3 loop spans 14 amino acids. As DNA, the CDR3 is TGTGCCAGCAGCTCGCCCGGGTGGGACGATGAGCAGTTCTTC. Residues: CASSSPGWDDEQFF.

The gene calls are TRBV9 and TRBJ2-5; 8 nucleotides align to TRBD1. Losses at the gene ends were 3 bases for V and 4 bases for J; bases not matched to a gene: 5. The CDR3 has 14 residues. CDR1 SGDLS and CDR2 YYNGEE come from the germline V gene. For the CDR3, the DNA is TGTGCCAGCAGCGCCCGGACAGGGATAGAGACCCAGTACTTC. It encodes CASSARTGIETQYF.

J is TRBJ2-3 and V is TRBV9; 12 bases line up with TRBD2. Germline trimming cut 0 bases from V and 3 bases from J; bases unmatched to any gene: 8. The CDR3 length is 18 residues. The V gene's germline CDR1 is SGDLS and CDR2 YYNGEE. The CDR3 DNA reads as TGTGCCAGCAGCGTAGATACCGGGACTAGCGGGTATACAGATACGCAGTATTTT. Its protein is CASSVDTGTSGYTDTQYF.

This clone was seen once. The genes are TRBV7-3 and TRBJ2-7, with 11 bases lining up with TRBD2. This CDR3 comprises 15 residues. The germline V gene encodes CDR1 SGHTA and CDR2 FQGTGA. The junction had 7 bases not matched to a gene; V was cut back by 5 bases and J by 4 bases. The CDR3 DNA sequence: TGTGCCAGCAGCCAGCTAGCGGGAGGCCGATACGAGCAGTACTTC. Translating it yields CASSQLAGGRYEQYF.

The chain is built from TRBV14 and TRBJ2-6; 7 nucleotides align to TRBD1. The CDR3 loop spans 16 amino acids. Trimming cost V 2 bases and J 4 bases; bases outside gene matches: 5. Germline V gene data show CDR1 as SGHDN and CDR2 as FVKESK. The DNA for the CDR3 is TGTGCCAGCAGCCAATACAGGGGACCCGGGGCCAACGTCCTGACTTTC. Translating gives CASSQYRGPGANVLTF.

The chain combines TRBV7-9 with TRBJ2-1; no clear D. Germline CDR1 reads SEHNR; CDR2 reads FQNEAQ (reference sequence). Between the trimmed V and J ends, which lost 1 base and 10 bases, there was a span of 8 bases. The CDR3 spans 12 residues. The CDR3 bases are TGTGCCAGCAGCTTAGAACTCCGGGAGCAGTTCTTC. As protein: CASSLELREQFF.

This chain joins TRBV2 and TRBJ2-2; 8 bases match TRBD1. The germline V gene encodes CDR1 SNHLY and CDR2 FYNNEI. The ends lost 8 bases at V and 5 bases at J; junction bases unmatched: 4. The CDR3 sequence is 13 residues long. CDR3 residues: CASFRTGTGELFF. The CDR3 coding sequence is TGTGCCAGCTTTAGGACAGGGACCGGGGAGCTGTTTTTT.

This clone came up once. The genes are TRBV6-5 and TRBJ1-5, with D possibly matching TRBD1 (5 bases). CDR3 length: 13 residues. Per the germline V gene, CDR1 is MNHEY and CDR2 is SVGAGI. Trimming shortened V by 2 bases and J by 5 bases, and 7 bases separated the two germline ends. CDR3 sequence: CASSYDSYQPQHF. CDR3 nucleotides: TGTGCCAGCAGTTACGACAGTTATCAGCCCCAGCATTTT.